This T cell receptor (beta chain) was found in a study of blood T cell repertoires in COVID-19 (dated by TCRdb to the early 2020s). Concerning the study at large: Collaborator samples came from the United States, Italy and Spain and covered acute and convalescent phases of COVID-19. The material from the prospective study consisted of cDNA or gDNA derived from T cells, B-cell-depleted T cells, or PBMCs. Deeply sampled blood TCRbeta repertoires from subjects exposed to, actively infected with, or recovered from COVID-19 were included in the dataset. The repertoires were released in a freely available public database meant as a resource for research on the immune response to SARS-CoV-2. The samples were drawn from two sources: the first 160 participants of the ongoing ImmuneRACE study, and 1,000 to 1,500 subjects contributed by 6 global collaborators. A de-identified subject ID, COVID-19 status, age in years and sex were almost always included in the sample metadata. Where available, HLA class I and class II types were obtained from metadata supplied by the sample provider rather than from assay-based typing. Study-level results and caveats: Clinical and demographic metadata were provided uncurated, with the amount varying by source and participant.

TCRbeta CDR3 regions were amplified from genomic DNA using the immunoSEQ Assay, a bias-controlled multiplex PCR. Concerning the study's data processing: The number of nucleated cells in each sample was estimated from the amplification of reference gene primers within the assay. To quantify the absolute abundance of each unique TCRbeta CDR3 rearrangement, sequence reads were collapsed and filtered. For each sample, productive Simpson clonality was calculated by taking the square root of Simpson's diversity index across productive rearrangements. The table was pulled from immuneACCESS by TCRdb, which kept in-frame rearrangements only. Such tables lose some clones; where checked, under half of the loss comes from unresolved V genes, and the rest has no known cause. The V and J calls and clone size were taken over from that table, and D and trimming were inferred from the DNA. This sample gives 150,000 to 200,000 clones in total; 82% of them show up just once. The biggest ten clones account for about 8% of the sample.

Relative to germline, V is missing 0 bases and J is missing 4 bases, with 6 bases of the junction outside any gene match. The germline V gene (reference sequence) specifies LNHDA as CDR1 and SQIVND as CDR2. Inclusive of the bounding cysteine and phenylalanine, the CDR3 is 16 residues long. Only the CDR3 DNA is retained, 48 bases long and in frame from the first base. One collaborating source in Seattle enrolled patients during active infection and followed them longitudinally through the course of disease. Collaborating institutions collected whole blood in K2EDTA tubes following their own protocols. For TCRbeta analysis, collaborator samples were shipped as frozen whole blood, as isolated PBMCs, or as DNA extracted from either sample type. Concerning this clone itself: Its antigen remains undetermined. No much larger clonotype is one base removed from it; base qualities were not supplied.

The V and J genes are TRBV19 and TRBJ1-1, with 9 bases aligning to TRBD1. The specimen was peripheral blood. The receptor was isolated from a woman aged 60 to 75 with COVID-19, enrolled during active disease. Here is the DNA: TGTGCCAGTAGTATAGATACCCGGACAGGGGCCACTGAAGCTTTCTTT. Its translation reads: CASSIDTRTGATEAFF. The entire variable domain, with the stretches around the CDR3 drawn from the reference TRBV19 and TRBJ1-1 proteins, is DGGITQSPKYLFRKEGQNVTLSCEQNLNHDAMYWYRQDPGQGLRLIYYSQIVNDFQKGDIAEGYSVSREKKESFPLTVTSAQKNPTAFYLCASSIDTRTGATEAFFGQGTRLTVV.